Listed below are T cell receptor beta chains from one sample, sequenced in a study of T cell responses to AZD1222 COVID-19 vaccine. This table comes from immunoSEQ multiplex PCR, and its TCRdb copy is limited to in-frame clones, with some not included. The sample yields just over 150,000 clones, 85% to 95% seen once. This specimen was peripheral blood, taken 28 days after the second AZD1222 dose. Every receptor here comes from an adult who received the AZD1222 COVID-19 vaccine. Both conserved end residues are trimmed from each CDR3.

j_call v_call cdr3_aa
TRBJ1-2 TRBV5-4 ASSPPFGDRYLYGYT
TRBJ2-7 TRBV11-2 ASSLDWTGGGHEQY
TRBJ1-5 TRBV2 ASSVVGTGGYQPQH
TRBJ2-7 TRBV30 AWSKIRYEQY
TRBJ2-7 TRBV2 ASSVLRGATKQY
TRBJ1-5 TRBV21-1 ASSKTNYDQPQH
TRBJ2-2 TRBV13 ASSLVPGELF
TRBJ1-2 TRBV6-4 ASSDNKGANYGYT
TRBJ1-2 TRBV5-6 ASSLAAGYDGYT
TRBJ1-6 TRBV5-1 ASSFGTGDSPLH
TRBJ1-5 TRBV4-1 ASSQFGGQGRNQPQH
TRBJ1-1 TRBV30 AWSEQQNTEAF
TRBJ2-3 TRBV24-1 ATRRTSASTDTQY
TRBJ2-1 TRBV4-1 ASSQVWLRQREGYEQF
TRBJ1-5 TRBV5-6 ASSWGNQPQH
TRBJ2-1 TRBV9 ASSVVTIGEQF
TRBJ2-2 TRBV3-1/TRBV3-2 ASRTSGSLDGELF
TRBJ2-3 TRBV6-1 ASSEAGGSSTDTQY
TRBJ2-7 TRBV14 ASSPRTGSYEQY
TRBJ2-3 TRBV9 ASSARLNTDTQY
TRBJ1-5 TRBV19 ASRYSNQPQH
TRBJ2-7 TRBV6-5 ASRQSGTTTYEQY
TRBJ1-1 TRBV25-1 ASSEGNMNTEAF
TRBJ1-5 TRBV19 ASSMKSLSNQPQH
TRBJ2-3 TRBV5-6 ASSFKISSTDTQY
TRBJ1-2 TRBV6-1 ASSETGEYGYT
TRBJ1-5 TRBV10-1 ASSAQRGQPQH
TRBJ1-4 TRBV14 ASSLIRSVGLF
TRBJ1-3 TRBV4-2 ASSPVDTSSGNTIY
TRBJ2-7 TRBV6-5 ASKREAGGPYEQY
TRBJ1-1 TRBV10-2 ASSGQGAKNTEAF
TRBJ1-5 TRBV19 ASSPVLGTGFSQLNQPQH
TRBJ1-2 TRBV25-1 ASSARDRGYGYT
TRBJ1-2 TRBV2 ASSEIRTGPYGYT
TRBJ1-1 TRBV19 ASTRDLLNTEAF
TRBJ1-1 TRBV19 ASSSNRGGTEAF
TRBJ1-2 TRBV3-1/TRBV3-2 ASSQNRAQIMRYT